One and the same sample provided the 32 T cell receptor beta chains below, sequenced in a study of human T cells and chemical hapten exposure. TCRdb passed the RACE reads through MiXCR, listing each CDR3 protein once. The sample lists fewer than 200,000 distinct CDR3 sequences, roughly a quarter occurring once. Stated time point: patch test 3, about 24 weeks after DPC sensitization. Documented treatment: therapeutic diphenylcyclopropenone sensitization with weekly scalp DPC. Sample: whole blood, taken in connection with sensitization to the hapten diphenylcyclopropenone (DPC). The source is a woman younger than 35 with alopecia areata. Some clones in this sample may be carry-over from other donors' samples.

V and J are TRBV12-3 or TRBV12-4 and TRBJ2-4; D may be TRBD1 or TRBD2 (6 bases each). This CDR3 is built from 13 residues. Trimming removed 5 bases from V and 8 bases from J, with 13 bases in between. CDR3 sequence: CASSKGRGDIQYF. The CDR3 DNA reads TGTGCCAGCAGTAAGGGTAGGGGGGACATTCAGTACTTC.

The chain carries TRBV7-9 and TRBJ1-2; D remains ambiguous. Between the trimmed V and J ends, which lost 0 bases and 6 bases, there was a span of 14 bases. There are 15 residues in the CDR3. Germline-derived CDR1 and CDR2 are SEHNR and FQNEAQ (reference sequence). The CDR3 region is CASSLAPRGGDGYTF. The CDR3 DNA reads as TGTGCCAGCAGCTTAGCCCCCAGAGGAGGAGATGGCTACACCTTC.

The DNA of the CDR3 is TGTGCCAGCAGCTACATCGGGGGGCCCACAGATACGCAGTATTTT. Its protein product is CASSYIGGPTDTQYF. J is TRBJ2-3 and V is TRBV7-3, with D tentatively TRBD2 (7 bases). Germline CDR1 and CDR2: SGHTA and FQGTGA. The CDR3 spans 15 residues. Deletions cut 4 bases from V and 2 bases from J, with 13 bases between. Drawing the rest from reference TRBV7-3 and TRBJ2-3, the complete variable domain is GAGVSQTPSNKVTEKGKYVELRCDPISGHTALYWYRQSLGQGPEFLIYFQGTGAADDSGLPNDRFFAVRPEGSVSTLKIQRTERGDSAVYLCASSYIGGPTDTQYFGPGTRLTVL.

This clonotype came up a few times. V gene TRBV7-2 combines with J gene TRBJ2-5; D possibly matches TRBD1 or TRBD2 (5 bases each). The CDR3 has 17 residues. Germline CDR1 SGHTA, CDR2 FQGNSA. The V and J ends lost 4 bases and 4 bases respectively, with 22 bases between them. CDR3 region: CASSWRGGHSWGETQYF. For the CDR3, the DNA is TGTGCCAGCAGCTGGCGTGGAGGACACTCTTGGGGAGAGACCCAGTACTTC.

In this sample, this clonotype turned up a few times. This sequence joins TRBV7-2 and TRBJ2-7; D uncertain. V dropped 4 bases and J dropped 6 bases, with 16 bases sitting between them. The CDR3 is made up of 14 amino acids. Per the germline V gene, CDR1 is SGHTA and CDR2 is FQGNSA. This CDR3 is CASSYLRLGGEQYF. CDR3 nucleotide sequence: TGTGCCAGCAGCTACCTCAGGCTTGGTGGCGAGCAGTACTTC.

This clonotype was seen only a few times. The chain links TRBV4-3 to TRBJ1-5; D gene ambiguous. The V and J ends lost 1 base and 5 bases respectively, with 12 bases between them. CDR3 length equals 15 residues. Germline loops: CDR1 LGHNA, CDR2 YSLEER. CDR3 amino acids: CASSQGWQVDQPQHF. As DNA, the CDR3 is TGCGCCAGCAGCCAAGGATGGCAGGTCGATCAGCCCCAGCATTTT.

The J gene is TRBJ2-1, the V gene TRBV6-2 or TRBV6-3; D remains ambiguous. V was shortened by 5 bases and J by 9 bases, with 11 bases between the two germline ends. Looked up from germline, CDR1 is MNHEY and CDR2 is SVGEGT. This CDR3 is built from 12 residues. The CDR3 loop is CASSPHGLEQFF. CDR3 bases: TGTGCCAGCAGTCCCCATGGGCTTGAGCAGTTCTTC.

CDR3 nucleotides: TGTGCCAGCAGCTTAACGTTAGCGGGAGGGCGGAATGAGCAGTTCTTC. Its translation: CASSLTLAGGRNEQFF. This rearrangement joins TRBV7-3 to TRBJ2-1; 11 positions match TRBD2. Per germline, CDR1 SGHTA and CDR2 FQGTGA. This CDR3 has 16 residues. The V segment lost 0 bases and the J segment 7 bases; nucleotides outside the gene matches: 5.

The chain couples TRBV11-2 to TRBJ2-7, with D hard to call. Trimming removed 0 bases from V and 2 bases from J, with 11 bases in between. Germline assignment: CDR1 SGHAT and CDR2 FQNNGV. This CDR3 has 15 residues. The CDR3 DNA reads TGTGCCAGCAGCTTAGAGGGGATTGATCCCTACGAGCAGTACTTC. It encodes CASSLEGIDPYEQYF.

This clonotype was seen more than once but under ten times. CDR3 region: CSAPTSGSIEQYF. As DNA, the CDR3 is TGCAGTGCCCCGACTAGCGGGAGTATCGAGCAGTACTTC. This chain joins TRBV20-1 and TRBJ2-7, with 12 bases that match TRBD2. J gave up 6 bases and V 6 bases, and 6 bases lay outside the gene matches. The germline V gene encodes CDR1 DFQATT and CDR2 SNEGSKA (reference sequence). This CDR3 is 13 amino acids long.

This clonotype has a handful of counts. The chain has TRBV29-1 and TRBJ2-7; 7 nucleotides agree with TRBD1. Germline assignment: CDR1 SQVTM and CDR2 ANQGSEA. The CDR3 runs to 14 residues. J was trimmed by 4 bases and V by 3 bases; bases with no gene match: 9. The CDR3 loop reads CSVEFGTVWYEQYF. The CDR3 DNA reads TGCAGCGTTGAGTTCGGGACAGTGTGGTACGAGCAGTACTTC.

This clonotype was counted only a few times. This sequence joins TRBV10-3 and TRBJ2-3; 13 nucleotides match TRBD2. The CDR3 runs to 16 residues. After removal of 8 bases from V and 5 bases from J, the junction contained 10 bases not matched to a gene. Germline V gene data show CDR1 as ENHRY and CDR2 as SYGVKD. The CDR3 region has the DNA TGTGCCATCTCCGGGACTAGCGGGACCCTCAGAGATACGCAGTATTTT. Translating gives CAISGTSGTLRDTQYF.

The rearrangement joins TRBV5-1 to TRBJ2-1, with 8 nucleotides matching TRBD1. The CDR3 has 15 amino acids. J gave up 4 bases and V 0 bases, and 3 bases lay outside the gene matches. Germline CDR1 SGHRS, CDR2 YFSETQ. The chain's CDR3 is CASSLEDRDYNEQFF. Here the CDR3 DNA reads TGCGCCAGCAGCTTGGAGGACAGGGATTACAATGAGCAGTTCTTC.

The gene calls are TRBV21-1 and TRBJ2-3. TRBV21-1 is labeled a pseudogene. The CDR3 has 16 residues. The CDR3: CASSKIGEPFTDTQYF. The CDR3 region has the DNA TGTGCCAGCAGCAAAATCGGGGAACCCTTCACAGATACGCAGTATTTT.

The table lists this clonotype with many counts. The chain couples TRBV4-2 to TRBJ2-2, with TRBD2 matching over 9 bases. The CDR3 length is 17 residues. Germline V gene data show CDR1 as LGHNA and CDR2 as YNFKEQ. The trim removed 4 bases at V and 2 bases at J, leaving 8 bases unmatched. In DNA, the CDR3 is TGTGCCAGCAGCCGAGAACTAGCGGGCGCAAACACCGGGGAGCTGTTTTTT. Amino acid sequence: CASSRELAGANTGELFF.

This clonotype was seen a few times. This rearrangement joins TRBV4-1 to TRBJ1-1; D gene ambiguous. The germline V gene encodes CDR1 MGHRA and CDR2 YSYEKL. The germline V and J ends were trimmed by 3 bases and 11 bases, with 13 bases remaining between them. There are 12 residues in the CDR3. This chain's CDR3 is CASSQPPLAAFF. As DNA, the CDR3 is TGCGCCAGCAGCCAGCCCCCTCTGGCCGCTTTCTTT.

This clonotype has a handful of counts. The DNA for the CDR3 is TGTGCCAGCAGTTTAGGGTCTTGGGGGTCTCCCCCTTACGAGCAGTACTTC. Residues: CASSLGSWGSPPYEQYF. This chain uses TRBV12-3 or TRBV12-4 with TRBJ2-7; D is possibly TRBD1 or TRBD2 (5 bases each). V lost 1 base, J lost 4 bases, and 20 bases lay in between. The length of the CDR3 is 17 residues.

The chain joins TRBV20-1 to TRBJ2-1; 11 bases match TRBD1. CDR1 and CDR2 from the germline V gene are DFQATT and SNEGSKA (reference sequence). The V segment lost 8 bases and the J segment 7 bases; nucleotides outside the gene matches: 13. The CDR3 length is 15 residues. The CDR3 region is CSSTPGTGGSNEQFF. The DNA of the CDR3 is TGCAGTTCTACTCCCGGGACAGGGGGGTCTAATGAGCAGTTCTTC.

This clonotype was observed a few times. The chain uses TRBV27 and TRBJ2-1; 8 bases fit TRBD2. CDR3 length equals 17 residues. J gave up 12 bases and V 5 bases, and 21 bases lay outside the gene matches. Per germline, CDR1 MNHEY and CDR2 SMNVEV (reference sequence). The CDR3 reads CASSPLGIAGGRSLQFF. The CDR3 nucleotides are TGTGCCAGCAGTCCCCTTGGGATTGCGGGGGGCAGGTCCCTGCAGTTCTTC.

V gene TRBV29-1 combines with J gene TRBJ2-5; 8 bases agree with TRBD2. This CDR3 has 13 residues. Germline CDR1 is SQVTM and CDR2 is ANQGSEA. Germline trimming cut 4 bases from V and 4 bases from J; bases unmatched to any gene: 5. The CDR3 DNA reads as TGCAGCGTTGCACCCGGGGGGGTAGAGACCCAGTACTTC. As protein: CSVAPGGVETQYF.

This clonotype was seen a handful of times. V gene TRBV10-3 combines with J gene TRBJ2-7; D is possibly TRBD2 (5 bases). V dropped 6 bases and J dropped 2 bases, with 8 bases sitting between them. Germline-derived CDR1 and CDR2 are ENHRY and SYGVKD. The CDR3 length is 12 residues. CDR3 loop: CAISGETYEQYF. DNA for the CDR3: TGTGCCATCAGCGGGGAAACCTACGAGCAGTACTTC.

The chain uses TRBV4-3 and TRBJ1-5; D is ambiguous. Trimming took 1 base from V and 0 from J, leaving 7 bases between them. From germline, CDR1 is LGHNA and CDR2 YSLEER. The CDR3 extends over 15 amino acids. CDR3 in DNA: TGCGCCAGCAGCCAAGTCACGGGTAGCAATCAGCCCCAGCATTTT. Translated: CASSQVTGSNQPQHF.

This clonotype appeared a few times. The J gene is TRBJ2-7, the V gene TRBV5-1; D is unresolved. Germline CDR1 and CDR2: SGHRS and YFSETQ. The CDR3 runs 15 residues. The V end lost 4 bases, the J end lost 2 bases, and 16 bases lay between the germline ends. The DNA for the CDR3 is TGCGCCAGCAGCCCAAGTCTAGGGTTTGCCTACGAGCAGTACTTC. Translation: CASSPSLGFAYEQYF.

The genes are TRBV11-2 and TRBJ2-1; 10 bases align to TRBD1. V lost 4 bases and J lost 6; bases outside the gene matches: 9. From germline, CDR1 is SGHAT and CDR2 FQNNGV. The CDR3 consists of 16 residues. This chain's CDR3 is CASSSLMDRGFNEQFF. The CDR3 nucleotides are TGTGCCAGCAGCTCCCTTATGGACAGGGGGTTCAATGAGCAGTTCTTC.

The chain carries TRBV7-2 and TRBJ2-3, with TRBD1 matching 7 bases. This CDR3 spans 17 amino acids. With 4 bases clipped from V and 1 base from J, the junction kept 11 bases outside the gene matches. Germline CDR1 is SGHTA and CDR2 is FQGNSA. CDR3 sequence reads: CASSSQGRGLGTDTQYF. In DNA, the CDR3 is TGTGCCAGCAGCTCACAGGGGCGAGGGTTGGGCACAGATACGCAGTATTTT.

In its sample, this clonotype was seen a few times. One junction end does not reproduce the germline sequence, and a read error may be involved. V is TRBV12-3 or TRBV12-4 and J is TRBJ2-1; no clear D. The length of the CDR3 is 11 residues. The CDR3 protein is CASSLSQTVIF. The CDR3 region has the DNA TGTGCCAGCAGTTTATCACAGACCGTGATCTTC.

This clonotype was observed a few times. This chain links TRBV9 with TRBJ2-4; D assignment may be TRBD1 or TRBD2 (5 bases each). Germline V lookup: CDR1 SGDLS, CDR2 YYNGEE. CDR3 length: 15 residues. Trimming cost V 0 bases and J 0 bases, with 7 bases left between them. CDR3 coding DNA: TGTGCCAGCAGCGTAGCTGGGGGAGCCAAAAACATTCAGTACTTC. Translation: CASSVAGGAKNIQYF.

V gene TRBV7-3 combines with J gene TRBJ2-1; 7 nucleotides agree with TRBD1. This CDR3 comprises 14 residues. V shed 2 bases, J shed 7 bases, and the junction held 5 bases outside the gene matches. Germline loops: CDR1 SGHTA, CDR2 FQGTGA. The CDR3 here is CASSLGTELNEQFF. CDR3 nucleotide sequence: TGTGCCAGCAGCTTAGGGACAGAGTTGAATGAGCAGTTCTTC.

V usage is TRBV20-1 and J usage is TRBJ2-5; D remains ambiguous. The germline V and J ends were trimmed by 4 bases and 4 bases, with 10 bases remaining between them. The length of the CDR3 is 12 residues. Germline V CDR1 and CDR2: DFQATT, SNEGSKA (reference sequence). This CDR3 is CSAKGPAETQYF. The CDR3 coding sequence is TGCAGTGCTAAGGGCCCCGCAGAGACCCAGTACTTC.

The table lists this clonotype with a few counts. The chain uses TRBV7-2 and TRBJ2-3; D uncertain. Germline CDR1 and CDR2: SGHTA and FQGNSA. The CDR3 loop spans 15 amino acids. With 3 bases removed from V and 3 bases from J, the gap between germline ends came to 13 bases. The CDR3 here is CASSLTGPPTDTQYF. The CDR3 DNA sequence: TGTGCCAGCAGCTTGACGGGCCCCCCTACAGATACGCAGTATTTT.

This chain connects TRBV29-1 to TRBJ2-1; weak D call: TRBD2 (6 bases). There are 12 residues in the CDR3. Between the trimmed V and J ends, which lost 2 bases and 8 bases, there was a span of 10 bases. The V gene's germline CDR1 is SQVTM and CDR2 ANQGSEA. The CDR3: CSVESGVYEQFF. The CDR3 DNA reads TGCAGCGTTGAATCGGGGGTCTATGAGCAGTTCTTC.

The chain is built from TRBV2 and TRBJ2-3, with 10 nucleotides matching TRBD2. With V trimmed by 4 bases and J by 6 bases, 10 bases remained unmatched. The V gene's germline CDR1 is SNHLY and CDR2 FYNNEI. The CDR3 contains 16 residues. This CDR3 is CASSGTSGARMDTQYF. CDR3 DNA sequence: TGTGCCAGCAGTGGTACTAGCGGGGCCCGCATGGATACGCAGTATTTT. The full variable domain, completed using reference TRBV2 and TRBJ2-3, is EPEVTQTPSHQVTQMGQEVILRCVPISNHLYFYWYRQILGQKVEFLVSFYNNEISEKSEIFDDQFSVERPDGSNFTLKIRSTKLEDSAMYFCASSGTSGARMDTQYFGPGTRLTVL.